The sequence of this TCR beta chain was determined in a study of cytomegalovirus exposure and HLA in healthy donors. Overall study findings and caveats: First-cohort TCR clusters tended to co-occur in the 90 to 150 validation repertoires, a later analysis found. Many donors shared some public TCRs, even though most TCR sequences were rare.

Some clones are missing from TCRdb's copy, which holds only in-frame ones; the method was immunoSEQ multiplex PCR. The data hold about 220,000 clones, with 85% to 90% observed a single time. An approximately 130-subject validation cohort, separate from the roughly 670-subject first cohort, supplied the donors. To note about this clone: Its specificity is unknown.

Sequenced input: PBMCs. This sequence originates from a woman aged 18-29 years in good health and CMV-seronegative.

The CDR3 loop reads CASSWIQGGNQPQHF. The CDR3 nucleotides read TGTGCCAGCAGCTGGATACAGGGAGGCAATCAGCCCCAGCATTTT. The rearrangement links TRBV7-2 to TRBJ1-5, with a possible D match to TRBD1 (6 bases). The CDR3 has 15 amino acids. V lost 4 bases, J lost 2 bases, and 12 bases lay in between. Germline V gene data show CDR1 as SGHTA and CDR2 as FQGNSA.